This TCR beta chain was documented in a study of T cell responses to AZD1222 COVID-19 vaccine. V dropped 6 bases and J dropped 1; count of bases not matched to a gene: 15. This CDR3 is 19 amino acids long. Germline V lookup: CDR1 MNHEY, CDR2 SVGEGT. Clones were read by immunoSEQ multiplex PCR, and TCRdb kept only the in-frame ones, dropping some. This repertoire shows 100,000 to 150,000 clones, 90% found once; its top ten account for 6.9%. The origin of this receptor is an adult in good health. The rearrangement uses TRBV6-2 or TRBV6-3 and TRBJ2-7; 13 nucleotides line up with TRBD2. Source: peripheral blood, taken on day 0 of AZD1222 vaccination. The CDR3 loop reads CASSTTGLAGASNSYEQYF. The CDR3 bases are TGTGCCAGCAGCACAACTGGACTAGCGGGGGCGTCGAATTCCTACGAGCAGTACTTC.